The 9 T cell receptor beta chains below were found in one sample sequenced in a study of blood T cells in healthy people across ages. Primers used in a second PCR of roughly 6 to 11 cycles were a sample-barcoded 5' primer and a J-beta primer mix. TCRdb used MiXCR to reprocess the 5' RACE reads, holding one entry per CDR3 protein. The table includes around 700,000 distinct CDR3 sequences, 25% detected once. Separately, the same data were catalogued under a study of T cells of mothers and their children.

The sequencing sample was made of blood. All receptors derive from a boy between 10 and 17 years old in good health.

This clonotype has only a few counts. This chain uses TRBV6-5 with TRBJ2-7; possible D gene TRBD1, 6 bases. This CDR3 spans 14 amino acids. Germline CDR1 reads MNHEY; CDR2 reads SVGAGI. The germline V and J ends were trimmed by 5 bases and 5 bases, with 16 bases remaining between them. CDR3: CASSLLGAHNEQYF. CDR3 DNA sequence: TGTGCCAGCAGTCTACTGGGGGCGCATAACGAGCAGTACTTC.

The sample holds a few counts of this clonotype. A read error is likely, as this CDR3 ends without the conserved phenylalanine or tryptophan. V gene TRBV6-2 or TRBV6-3 combines with J gene TRBJ2-1; TRBD2 matches at 9 bases. J lost 6 bases, V lost 4 bases, and 10 bases had no gene match. CDR1 MNHEY and CDR2 SVGEGT come from the germline V gene. The CDR3 length is 16 residues. DNA of the CDR3: TGTGCCAGCAGTTCTCTTAGCGGGAGCCTTTTCAATGAGCAGTTCCTC. Translation: CASSSLSGSLFNEQFL.

This clonotype has only a few counts. This sequence joins TRBV27 and TRBJ2-5; TRBD1 might be the D (5 bases). The end of the DNA fits TRBJ2-7 better, so the J call may be wrong. The germline CDR1 and CDR2 sequences are MNHEY and SMNVEV (reference sequence). The CDR3 runs to 14 residues. The CDR3 reads CASSSLLDTYEQYF. The DNA for the CDR3 is TGTGCCAGCAGTTCCCTGCTGGACACCTACGAGCAGTACTTC.

This clonotype was seen more than once but under ten times. This sequence joins TRBV29-1 and TRBJ2-1; TRBD1 is a possible D gene (6 bases). V lost 6 bases and J 11 bases, leaving 20 bases between the germline ends. CDR1 SQVTM and CDR2 ANQGSEA come from the germline V gene. The CDR3 runs 13 residues. The CDR3 coding sequence is TGCAGCGTCCAACAACCTTTACAGGGCAAGCAGTTCTTC. Amino acids: CSVQQPLQGKQFF.

The rearrangement links TRBV7-2 to TRBJ2-6; D is unclear. Trimming stripped 1 base from V and 2 bases from J, with 9 bases between. Germline CDR1 and CDR2: SGHTA and FQGNSA. The CDR3 is 16 amino acids. The CDR3 reads CASSLEAAPGANVLTF. As DNA, the CDR3 is TGTGCCAGCAGCTTAGAGGCAGCCCCTGGGGCCAACGTCCTGACTTTC.

This clonotype came up a few times. The rearrangement uses TRBV5-1 and TRBJ1-1, with 9 positions matching TRBD1. The CDR3 has 14 residues. CDR1 SGHRS and CDR2 YFSETQ come from the germline V gene. V lost 4 bases, J lost 6 bases, and 7 bases stayed unmatched. This CDR3 reads CASSATGGVPEAFF. DNA for the CDR3: TGCGCCAGCAGCGCAACAGGGGGCGTCCCTGAAGCTTTCTTT.

J is TRBJ1-2 and V is TRBV11-2; weak D call: TRBD1 (5 bases). The CDR3 consists of 17 residues. Trimming took off 2 bases at V and 8 bases at J, with 24 bases between the two ends. Per the germline V gene, CDR1 is SGHAT and CDR2 is FQNNGV. CDR3 region: CASSLSGRDSPLVGYTF. As DNA, the CDR3 is TGTGCCAGCAGCTTAAGTGGTAGAGACAGCCCGCTTGTCGGCTACACCTTC.

A note on this clonotype: A read error may produce the germline difference seen at one junction end. V usage is TRBV6-6 and J usage is TRBJ2-7; D is perhaps TRBD1 (5 bases). The germline V gene encodes CDR1 MNHNY and CDR2 SVGAGI (reference sequence). This CDR3 has 13 amino acids. CDR3 sequence: CANSYSTVEEQYF. The CDR3, as DNA: TGTGCCAACAGTTACTCGACAGTGGAGGAGCAGTACTTC.

Details on this clonotype: This likely comes from a read error, as the CDR3 has no conserved phenylalanine or tryptophan at its end. This chain uses TRBV7-9 with TRBJ2-4; the match to TRBD1 covers 9 bases. Germline V gene lookup returns CDR1 SEHNR and CDR2 FQNEAQ (reference sequence). The length of the CDR3 is 17 residues. The V and J ends lost 5 bases and 2 bases, in that order; junction bases with no gene match: 10. For the CDR3, the DNA is TGTGCCAGCAGCCTCCAGAGGACAGGGGCGACCAAAAACATTCAGTACCTC. This gives the protein CASSLQRTGATKNIQYL.